These T cell receptor beta chains were read from a single sample in a study of beta chain features in type 1 diabetes. Here immunoSEQ multiplex PCR was the method, and the copy in TCRdb shows in-frame clones only, minus some. The sample shows approximately 110,000 clones, 30% to 40% of them seen only once. The sequenced sample consisted of stem cell memory CD4+ T cells from blood. All receptors come from a woman between 18 and 30 years old in good health. The CDR3 runs from the conserved cysteine through the conserved F or W. D genes are given only for firm matches. Only some rows state a clone size, as once, few, many or a class for expanded clones.

d_call clone_size j_call v_call cdr3_aa cdr3_nt
- once TRBJ1-1 TRBV6-5 CASSYPDRTEAFF TGTGCCAGCAGTTACCCCGACAGAACTGAAGCTTTCTTT
- - TRBJ2-7 TRBV5-4 CASSGGAGRVREQYF TGTGCCAGCAGCGGGGGGGCAGGGAGGGTTCGGGAGCAGTACTTC
- - TRBJ1-5 TRBV28 CASSSIDRYHQPQHF TGTGCCAGCAGTTCAATCGACAGGTATCATCAGCCCCAGCATTTT
- - TRBJ1-1 TRBV28 CASSLWPSWGAEAFF TGTGCCAGCAGTTTATGGCCCAGTTGGGGGGCTGAAGCTTTCTTT
TRBD1 - TRBJ1-2 TRBV5-1 CASSFNGDSYGYTF TGCGCCAGCAGCTTTAATGGGGACAGCTATGGCTACACCTTC
- - TRBJ2-1 TRBV7-9 CASSFQNEQFF TGTGCCAGCAGCTTCCAGAATGAGCAGTTCTTC
TRBD2 - TRBJ2-5 TRBV5-4 CASSFPSGRAAGQTQYF TGTGCCAGCAGCTTTCCTAGCGGGAGGGCGGCGGGGCAGACCCAGTACTTC
- few TRBJ1-2 TRBV30 CAWSLTVYGYTF TGTGCCTGGAGTTTGACTGTTTATGGCTACACCTTC
- once TRBJ2-7 TRBV27 CASSPLNRDRLYF TGTGCCAGCAGTCCCCTAAACAGGGATCGGCTGTACTTC
TRBD1 - TRBJ1-2 TRBV7-2 CASSLPARGHGYTF TGTGCCAGCAGCTTACCGGCCAGGGGGCATGGCTACACCTTC
- many TRBJ2-7 TRBV7-9 CASSSQGYEQYF TGTGCCAGCAGCTCTCAGGGGTACGAGCAGTACTTC
TRBD1 once TRBJ1-5 TRBV18 CASSQDRTLQPQHF TGTGCCAGCTCACAGGACAGGACATTACAGCCCCAGCATTTT
TRBD2 few TRBJ2-5 TRBV6-6 CASRRLAEETQYF TGTGCCAGCAGGAGACTAGCGGAAGAGACCCAGTACTTC
- once TRBJ2-1 TRBV19 CASRSGSAAYNEQFF TGTGCCAGTAGGTCGGGATCCGCGGCCTACAATGAGCAGTTCTTC
TRBD1 - TRBJ1-5 TRBV7-8 CASSPSQGNSNQPQHF TGTGCCAGCAGCCCCTCACAGGGGAATAGCAATCAGCCCCAGCATTTT
- - TRBJ2-3 TRBV6-1 CASSASTRGTQYF TGTGCCAGCAGTGCGTCGACTCGTGGTACGCAGTATTTT
- few TRBJ2-2 TRBV7-9 CASRLHEGNTGELFF TGTGCCAGCAGACTTCACGAGGGGAACACCGGGGAGCTGTTTTTT
- - TRBJ1-6 TRBV28 CASSFRVWNSPLHF TGTGCCAGCAGTTTCAGGGTATGGAATTCACCCCTCCACTTT
- - TRBJ2-4 TRBV28 CASSTLTEGNIQYF TGTGCCAGCAGCACCTTGACAGAAGGAAACATTCAGTACTTC
- few TRBJ2-7 TRBV18 CASSPRVAGKYEQYF TGTGCCAGCTCACCACGGGTTGCGGGAAAGTACGAGCAGTACTTC
- - TRBJ2-7 TRBV15 CATSRDQGTDEQYF TGTGCCACCAGCAGAGATCAGGGGACGGACGAGCAGTACTTC
- - TRBJ2-2 TRBV30 CASARQGTTGELFF TGTGCCTCGGCAAGGCAGGGGACCACCGGGGAGCTGTTTTTT
TRBD2 few TRBJ2-2 TRBV5-1 CASSLTSGRAITGELFF TGCGCCAGCAGCTTGACTAGCGGGAGGGCCATAACCGGGGAGCTGTTTTTT
- - TRBJ2-7 TRBV5-6 CASSLAYEQYF TGTGCCAGCAGCTTGGCGTACGAGCAGTACTTC
TRBD1 - TRBJ2-7 TRBV15 CATRETGGRYEQYF TGTGCCACCAGGGAAACAGGGGGGAGGTACGAGCAGTACTTC
TRBD1 few TRBJ1-5 TRBV5-5 CASSLVTGVNQPQHF TGTGCCAGCAGCTTGGTGACAGGGGTAAATCAGCCCCAGCATTTT
TRBD2 - TRBJ2-3 TRBV11-3 CASSSLRREVADTQYF TGTGCCAGCAGCTCCCTGAGGCGGGAGGTCGCAGATACGCAGTATTTT
- - TRBJ1-5 TRBV19 CASSIEGLVQPQHF TGTGCCAGTAGTATAGAGGGGCTCGTTCAGCCCCAGCATTTT
- - TRBJ1-1 TRBV9 CASSPRGEDTEAFF TGTGCCAGCAGCCCCCGGGGGGAGGACACTGAAGCTTTCTTT
TRBD1 - TRBJ2-7 TRBV19 CASSTQGAPYEQYF TGTGCCAGTAGTACGCAGGGGGCTCCCTACGAGCAGTACTTC
- - TRBJ1-1 TRBV7-2 CASSRTPNTEAFF TGTGCCAGCAGCCGGACACCGAACACTGAAGCTTTCTTT
TRBD1 - TRBJ1-4 TRBV4-1 CASSQSGTGNEKLFF TGCGCCAGCAGCCAATCCGGGACAGGGAATGAAAAACTGTTTTTT
TRBD2 - TRBJ2-7 TRBV5-1 CASSLGTSGPSYEQYF TGCGCCAGCAGCCTTGGGACTAGCGGGCCCTCCTACGAGCAGTACTTC
TRBD1 - TRBJ1-5 TRBV18 CASSLGTGDRQPQHF TGTGCCAGCTCACTCGGGACAGGGGATCGTCAGCCCCAGCATTTT
TRBD2 few TRBJ2-1 TRBV7-3 CASRLAGGHEQFF TGTGCCAGCAGGTTAGCGGGAGGGCATGAGCAGTTCTTC
- - TRBJ1-1 TRBV7-2 CASSLKGEAGIFSNTEAFF TGTGCCAGCAGTTTAAAGGGTGAGGCAGGGATCTTCTCGAACACTGAAGCTTTCTTT
TRBD2 few TRBJ2-7 TRBV5-4 CASSLSGGGSYEQYF TGTGCCAGCAGCCTAAGTGGGGGGGGATCCTACGAGCAGTACTTC
- - TRBJ1-3 TRBV16 CASSQSSGNTIYF TGTGCCAGCAGCCAATCAAGCGGAAACACCATATATTTT
TRBD2 few TRBJ2-1 TRBV29-1 CSVVTSGRAQFF TGCAGCGTTGTGACTAGCGGGAGGGCCCAGTTCTTC
- - TRBJ1-2 TRBV5-1 CASSFGQGGDNGYTF TGCGCCAGCAGCTTCGGGCAGGGAGGTGACAATGGCTACACCTTC
TRBD1 - TRBJ1-4 TRBV5-6 CASSLEGTGEKLFF TGTGCCAGCAGCTTGGAGGGGACAGGAGAAAAACTGTTTTTT
TRBD1 - TRBJ1-3 TRBV18 CASSPTGSGNTIYF TGTGCCAGCTCCCCGACAGGGTCTGGAAACACCATATATTTT